This TCR beta chain came from a study of blood T cell repertoires in COVID-19. Overall study: Both acute and convalescent COVID-19 samples were obtained from the United States, Italy and Spain.

Assay: immunoSEQ multiplex PCR; the TCRdb copy retains only in-frame clones and omits some. Of 150,000 to 170,000 clones listed, 91% were seen once; the top ten hold about 0.57%. The CDR3 runs to 15 residues. The germline gives CDR1 SGHRS, CDR2 YFSETQ. Unmatched junction bases numbered 7, after V lost 0 bases and J lost 5 bases. What was sequenced was peripheral blood. The V and J genes are TRBV5-1 and TRBJ1-2, with 7 bases fitting TRBD1. The source of this sequence is a man aged 50 or older with acute or convalescent COVID-19. This chain's CDR3 is CASSLGLTGTYGYTF. The CDR3 DNA reads as TGCGCCAGCAGCTTGGGGTTGACAGGGACATATGGCTACACCTTC.